These 25 T cell receptor beta chains were all obtained from the same sample, sequenced in a study of shared clonotypes between healthy human individuals. Produced via immunoSEQ multiplex PCR; TCRdb's table is partial and in-frame only. Of some 690,000 clones listed, about 90% were seen once; the top ten hold roughly 36%. Source material: memory CD8+ T cells from PBMCs. The subset here: CD45RO+ cells pooled with CCR7-negative TemRA cells. The receptors come from a young man in good health. Some clones in this sample may be carry-over from other donors' samples.

The chain is built from TRBV2 and TRBJ1-1; the D is unclear. V was clipped by 8 bases and J by 8 bases, with 18 bases between them. Germline V gene sequence: CDR1 SNHLY, CDR2 FYNNEI. The length of the CDR3 is 13 residues. CDR3: CASGNRDRREAFF. CDR3 coding DNA: TGTGCCAGCGGCAACAGAGATCGAAGGGAAGCTTTCTTT.

The count of this clone is one. The chain couples TRBV7-9 to TRBJ2-3; tentatively, D is TRBD1 or TRBD2 (5 bases each). CDR1 is SEHNR, CDR2 FQNEAQ, per germline (reference sequence). V dropped 5 bases and J dropped 5 bases, with 23 bases sitting between them. The CDR3 covers 17 residues. The CDR3 here is CASSPLSVGPLQDTQYF. The DNA of the CDR3 is TGTGCCAGCAGCCCCCTTTCGGTGGGACCCCTTCAAGATACGCAGTATTTT.

This clone is a singleton in its sample. This chain joins TRBV6-1 and TRBJ2-6, with D possibly matching TRBD2 (5 bases). The germline V gene has CDR1 MNHNS and CDR2 SASEGT. The CDR3 spans 13 residues. V lost 6 bases and J lost 12, with 15 bases in between. DNA for the CDR3: TGTGCCAGCAGCGAGAGCTTTCTAGCCGTCCTGACTTTC. It specifies CASSESFLAVLTF.

The chain employs TRBV6-5 and TRBJ2-7, with 8 bases aligning to TRBD1. The CDR3 loop spans 13 amino acids. Germline values: CDR1 MNHEY, CDR2 SVGAGI. The V and J ends lost 2 bases and 6 bases, in that order; junction bases with no gene match: 3. The CDR3 loop reads CASSYRQGSEQYF. The CDR3 DNA sequence: TGTGCCAGCAGTTACCGACAGGGGTCCGAGCAGTACTTC.

The chain links TRBV9 to TRBJ2-5; weak D call: TRBD2 (6 bases). Trimming stripped 0 bases from V and 1 base from J, with 10 bases between. The CDR3 loop spans 15 amino acids. Germline CDR1 and CDR2: SGDLS and YYNGEE. The CDR3 here is CASSVGLAAQETQYF. DNA of the CDR3: TGTGCCAGCAGCGTAGGGTTAGCGGCCCAAGAGACCCAGTACTTC.

A single count supports this clone. The chain couples TRBV29-1 to TRBJ2-2; no clear D gene. Deletions cut 2 bases from V and 1 base from J, with 5 bases between. The CDR3 has 13 amino acids. Germline CDR1 reads SQVTM; CDR2 reads ANQGSEA. The CDR3 loop reads CSVELENTGELFF. Written as DNA, the CDR3 is TGCAGCGTTGAATTGGAGAACACCGGGGAGCTGTTTTTT.

V gene TRBV28 combines with J gene TRBJ1-5, with 7 positions matching TRBD1. Looked up from germline, CDR1 is MDHEN and CDR2 is SYDVKM. V trimming: 10 bases; J trimming: 3 bases; junction bases outside the gene matches: 12. The CDR3 spans 15 residues. As DNA, the CDR3 is TGTGCCACAGTTATGGGAGGGGGCTCCAATCAGCCCCAGCATTTT. Residues: CATVMGGGSNQPQHF.

With respect to this clone: This sample also contains other DNA sequences that code for the same CDR3. The chain joins TRBV27 to TRBJ2-7, with 7 bases aligning to TRBD1. V shed 0 bases, J shed 3 bases, and the junction held 2 bases outside the gene matches. CDR1 MNHEY and CDR2 SMNVEV come from the germline V gene (reference sequence). This CDR3 region has 14 residues. DNA for the CDR3: TGTGCCAGCAGTTTATCGACAGGGAACTACGAGCAGTACTTC. The encoded protein is CASSLSTGNYEQYF.

The rearrangement uses TRBV2 and TRBJ1-2; 8 positions agree with TRBD1. Germline assignment: CDR1 SNHLY and CDR2 FYNNEI. The length of the CDR3 is 13 residues. With V trimmed by 6 bases and J by 6 bases, 6 bases remained unmatched. The CDR3 is CASRDRVRDGYTF. The CDR3, as DNA: TGTGCCAGCAGGGACAGGGTTCGCGATGGCTACACCTTC.

For this clone: Other DNA sequences in the sample encode the same CDR3. The chain recombines TRBV6-5 with TRBJ2-7; 8 positions agree with TRBD1. CDR3 size: 15 residues. From germline, CDR1 is MNHEY and CDR2 SVGAGI. Losses at the gene ends were 0 bases for V and 2 bases for J; bases not matched to a gene: 3. The CDR3 region is CASSYSGTGTYEQYF. As DNA, the CDR3 is TGTGCCAGCAGTTACTCGGGGACAGGAACCTACGAGCAGTACTTC.

The chain links TRBV7-2 to TRBJ2-7; TRBD2 matches 9 bases. Trimming cost V 1 base and J 2 bases; bases outside gene matches: 3. The CDR3 has 15 amino acids. The germline V gene encodes CDR1 SGHTA and CDR2 FQGNSA. The chain's CDR3 is CASSLDAGGTYEQYF. In DNA, the CDR3 is TGTGCCAGCAGCTTAGATGCGGGAGGGACCTACGAGCAGTACTTC.

This chain connects TRBV5-1 to TRBJ1-1; perhaps TRBD1 as D (5 bases). This CDR3 is built from 14 residues. CDR1 is SGHRS and CDR2 is YFSETQ in the germline V gene. Trimming shortened V by 0 bases and J by 6 bases, and 12 bases separated the two germline ends. CDR3 coding DNA: TGCGCCAGCAGCTTGGGGTGGCAGGGCCCTGAAGCTTTCTTT. It encodes CASSLGWQGPEAFF.

The chain is built from TRBV4-1 and TRBJ2-1; TRBD2 aligns across 8 bases. Germline values: CDR1 MGHRA, CDR2 YSYEKL. Unmatched junction bases numbered 4, after V lost 5 bases and J lost 7 bases. This CDR3 comprises 13 residues. CDR3 in DNA: TGCGCCAGCAGCTTGCGGGGGGCGAATGAGCAGTTCTTC. It encodes CASSLRGANEQFF.

The CDR3 nucleotides are TGTGCCAGCAGCCAAGACAGAGAGCAGTTCTTC. Translating it yields CASSQDREQFF. The chain uses TRBV4-2 and TRBJ2-1; D remains unclear. Per germline, CDR1 LGHNA and CDR2 YNFKEQ. The CDR3 runs to 11 residues. V was shortened by 0 bases and J by 10 bases, with 4 bases between the two germline ends.

The V and J genes are TRBV4-1 and TRBJ2-2; 9 bases fit TRBD1. This CDR3 spans 17 amino acids. Trimming took 4 bases from V and 3 from J; bases not matched to a gene: 9. The V gene's germline CDR1 is MGHRA and CDR2 YSYEKL. The CDR3 sequence is CASSPSPGQGYTGELFF. CDR3 nucleotide sequence: TGCGCCAGCAGCCCCTCGCCGGGACAGGGTTACACCGGGGAGCTGTTTTTT.

This sequence joins TRBV4-1 and TRBJ1-1; possibly TRBD1 for D (5 bases). Germline CDR1 is MGHRA and CDR2 is YSYEKL. CDR3 size: 13 residues. V was trimmed by 1 base and J by 4 bases, leaving 7 bases between them. Here the CDR3 reads CASSQGGSTEAFF. CDR3 DNA sequence: TGCGCCAGCAGCCAAGGGGGGAGCACTGAAGCTTTCTTT.

The chain couples TRBV9 to TRBJ2-1, with TRBD2 identical over 7 bases. Germline CDR1 is SGDLS and CDR2 is YYNGEE. Trimming at V came to 0 bases and at J to 0 bases, leaving 18 bases not matched to a gene. The CDR3 has 21 amino acids. The CDR3 DNA sequence: TGTGCCAGCAGCGTAGCTCGGCTAGCGGTTTCAACCGAAAGCTCCTACAATGAGCAGTTCTTC. Its translation is CASSVARLAVSTESSYNEQFF.

This chain uses TRBV27 with TRBJ2-3, with TRBD2 identical over 8 bases. Germline loops: CDR1 MNHEY, CDR2 SMNVEV (reference sequence). V dropped 7 bases and J dropped 5; count of bases not matched to a gene: 14. The CDR3 consists of 16 residues. CDR3 region: CASKSGVAGNVDTQYF. As DNA, the CDR3 is TGTGCCAGCAAATCCGGGGTAGCGGGAAATGTAGATACGCAGTATTTT.

The chain joins TRBV2 to TRBJ2-7; possibly TRBD2 for D (5 bases). The germline V and J ends were trimmed by 7 bases and 2 bases, with 6 bases remaining between them. Germline V gives CDR1 SNHLY, CDR2 FYNNEI. This CDR3 has 11 amino acids. CDR3: CASMRAYEQYF. The CDR3 DNA is TGTGCCAGCATGCGGGCCTACGAGCAGTACTTC.

The rearrangement uses TRBV7-9 and TRBJ1-5, with D hard to call. There are 15 residues in the CDR3. V lost 5 bases, J lost 0 bases, and 11 bases lay in between. CDR1 and CDR2 (germline): SEHNR, FQNEAQ (reference sequence). The CDR3 DNA reads as TGTGCCAGCAGCCCGCCGGGGTCTAGCAATCAGCCCCAGCATTTT. Protein: CASSPPGSSNQPQHF.

This clone came up once. The rearrangement uses TRBV7-9 and TRBJ2-2, with a weak D call TRBD1 (6 bases). The V and J ends lost 1 base and 1 base respectively, with 16 bases between them. The length of the CDR3 is 18 residues. The germline V gene has CDR1 SEHNR and CDR2 FQNEAQ (reference sequence). DNA for the CDR3: TGTGCCAGCAGCTTAGACCTTGGACAGCGCCAGAACACCGGGGAGCTGTTTTTT. Amino acid sequence: CASSLDLGQRQNTGELFF.

The CDR3 region is CASSLGSGPLKGQPQHF. CDR3 DNA sequence: TGTGCCAGCAGCTTAGGGTCGGGCCCTCTGAAGGGTCAGCCCCAGCATTTT. V usage is TRBV7-2 and J usage is TRBJ1-5; D remains unclear. Trimming removed 1 base from V and 6 bases from J, with 19 bases in between. CDR3 length: 17 amino acids. The germline V gene has CDR1 SGHTA and CDR2 FQGNSA.

V and J are TRBV5-8 and TRBJ2-7, with TRBD2 matching over 9 bases. This CDR3 region has 15 residues. With 2 bases clipped from V and 2 bases from J, the junction kept 5 bases outside the gene matches. CDR1 SGHTS and CDR2 YDEGEE come from the germline V gene. The CDR3 DNA sequence: TGTGCCAGCAGCTTAACTAGCGGGTCCCCCTACGAGCAGTACTTC. It yields the protein CASSLTSGSPYEQYF.

The sample holds one count of this clone. The chain employs TRBV6-1 and TRBJ2-7; D is ambiguous. Trimming removed 0 bases from V and 3 bases from J, with 9 bases in between. There are 14 residues in the CDR3. Germline CDR1 is MNHNS and CDR2 is SASEGT. The CDR3 DNA reads TGTGCCAGCAGTGAAGCACGGTACCTCTACGAGCAGTACTTC. Protein: CASSEARYLYEQYF.

The J gene is TRBJ2-2, the V gene TRBV4-1; 8 nucleotides line up with TRBD1. The CDR3 is 18 residues long. J lost 6 bases, V lost 3 bases, and 15 bases had no gene match. In germline, CDR1 is MGHRA, CDR2 YSYEKL. The CDR3 loop reads CASSQHTTGDKVPGELFF. The DNA for the CDR3 is TGCGCCAGCAGCCAGCATACGACAGGGGACAAGGTCCCCGGGGAGCTGTTTTTT.